This T cell receptor (beta chain) was sequenced during a study of T cell responses to AZD1222 COVID-19 vaccine. The study's findings and limits: Across spike, vaccine-associated CD4 TCRs were found, dominant at 160-218 and 743-854. Variant regions that are unmutated are reportedly the target of nearly half of spike-specific TCRs. It was only after the peak T cell response that any repertoires were sampled. Spike-specific TCR breadth rose after two AZD1222 doses, and depth rose as well.

Germline CDR1 and CDR2: MNHEY and SVGEGT. The CDR3 consists of 13 residues. Trimming left V 2 bases short and J 10 bases short, with 9 bases between. For this clone: What it recognizes is unknown.

Clones were read by immunoSEQ multiplex PCR, and TCRdb kept only the in-frame ones, dropping some. The table includes some 150,000 clones, roughly 90% detected once. The sequences come from peripheral blood, collected on day 0 of AZD1222 vaccination. The chain couples TRBV6-2 or TRBV6-3 to TRBJ1-6; possibly TRBD1 for D (5 bases). The clonotype originates from an adult in good health. The CDR3 region is CASSYLGGSPLHF. DNA of the CDR3: TGTGCCAGCAGTTACCTGGGGGGATCACCCCTCCACTTT.